These 22 T cell receptor beta chains share one sample of origin, sequenced in a study of CD8 T cells in ankylosing spondylitis. TCRdb passed the 5' RACE reads through MiXCR, listing each CDR3 protein once. The sample carries roughly 230,000 distinct CDR3 sequences, 15% to 20% recorded once. Sequenced sample: blood, either unsorted or a sorted T cell fraction (not recorded which). These receptors all come from a male donor with ankylosing spondylitis or in good health (not recorded which).

The CDR3 here is CASSLHIGQTGAGANVLTF. DNA of the CDR3: TGCGCCAGCAGCCTCCACATAGGACAGACCGGAGCTGGGGCCAACGTCCTGACTTTC. V gene TRBV4-1 combines with J gene TRBJ2-6; D is perhaps TRBD1 (6 bases). CDR1 MGHRA and CDR2 YSYEKL come from the germline V gene. Trimming removed 4 bases at V and 2 bases at J, with 21 bases between. CDR3 size: 19 residues.

There are many counts of this clonotype. V gene TRBV27 combines with J gene TRBJ1-1, with 7 bases matching TRBD1. Losses at the gene ends were 4 bases for V and 4 bases for J; bases not matched to a gene: 6. CDR3 length equals 14 residues. CDR1 and CDR2 (germline): MNHEY, SMNVEV (reference sequence). Here the CDR3 DNA reads TGTGCCAGCAGTTGGACAGGTTGGAGCACTGAAGCTTTCTTT. Translation gives CASSWTGWSTEAFF.

The chain has TRBV6-1 and TRBJ2-7, with D tentatively TRBD2 (5 bases). Germline-derived CDR1 and CDR2 are MNHNS and SASEGT. Trimming removed 6 bases from V and 4 bases from J, with 16 bases in between. The CDR3 is 14 residues long. The CDR3 DNA is TGTGCCAGCAGCGGGGAGCTAGATCCGTACGAGCAGTACTTC. Its protein is CASSGELDPYEQYF.

V is TRBV15 and J is TRBJ2-7; tentatively, D is TRBD2 (6 bases). Trimming cost V 4 bases and J 2 bases, with 18 bases left between them. Germline CDR1 and CDR2: LNHNV and YYDKDF (reference sequence). The CDR3 has 16 amino acids. This CDR3 reads CATSNRGRGKTYEQYF. The DNA of the CDR3 is TGTGCCACCAGCAATCGAGGACGGGGGAAAACCTACGAGCAGTACTTC. Supplemented by reference TRBV15 and TRBJ2-7, the full variable domain reads DAMVIQNPRYQVTQFGKPVTLSCSQTLNHNVMYWYQQKSSQAPKLLFHYYDKDFNNEADTPDNFQSRRPNTSFCFLDIRSPGLGDTAMYLCATSNRGRGKTYEQYFGPGTRLTVT.

The rearrangement uses TRBV20-1 and TRBJ2-1; 13 bases map to TRBD2. Trimming at V came to 6 bases and at J to 3 bases, leaving 11 bases not matched to a gene. The CDR3 is 17 amino acids. CDR1 DFQATT and CDR2 SNEGSKA come from the germline V gene (reference sequence). The DNA of the CDR3 is TGCAGTGCCCCGTGGGGGGGACTAGCGGGAAACTACAATGAGCAGTTCTTC. Translation gives CSAPWGGLAGNYNEQFF.

The table lists this clonotype with a few counts. This chain uses TRBV7-9 with TRBJ2-7; TRBD1 agrees at 11 bases. V lost 5 bases, J lost 5 bases, and 5 bases stayed unmatched. CDR1 SEHNR and CDR2 FQNEAQ come from the germline V gene (reference sequence). This CDR3 comprises 14 residues. The chain's CDR3 is CASSRGQGVHEQYF. CDR3 bases: TGTGCCAGCAGCCGGGGACAGGGGGTCCACGAGCAGTACTTC.

The chain couples TRBV9 to TRBJ2-5, with TRBD2 as a possible D gene (6 bases). The V end lost 0 bases, the J end lost 2 bases, and 14 bases lay between the germline ends. CDR3 length: 16 amino acids. From germline, CDR1 is SGDLS and CDR2 YYNGEE. This chain's CDR3 is CASSVEPLAPQETQYF. The CDR3 nucleotides are TGTGCCAGCAGCGTAGAACCCCTAGCGCCTCAAGAGACCCAGTACTTC.

This clonotype was recorded a few times. The chain joins TRBV29-1 to TRBJ2-3, with D perhaps TRBD2 (6 bases). The CDR3 totals 16 residues. The V end lost 0 bases, the J end lost 3 bases, and 16 bases lay between the germline ends. Germline V gene sequence: CDR1 SQVTM, CDR2 ANQGSEA. In nucleotides, the CDR3 is TGCAGCGTTGAAGAGGAGACTAGGGAGGCAACAGATACGCAGTATTTT. Its translation is CSVEEETREATDTQYF.

This clonotype was seen once. The V and J genes are TRBV29-1 and TRBJ2-7; D is unresolved. V lost 2 bases to trimming and J lost 6 bases, with 14 bases between them. Germline V gene lookup returns CDR1 SQVTM and CDR2 ANQGSEA. The CDR3 is 13 residues long. CDR3 in DNA: TGCAGCGTTGAAACGGACCTCAAATGCGAGCAGTACTTC. This encodes CSVETDLKCEQYF.

This clonotype came up a few times. The V gene is TRBV2, the J gene TRBJ2-7; TRBD2 agrees at 8 bases. This CDR3 is built from 10 residues. The V gene's germline CDR1 is SNHLY and CDR2 FYNNEI. Trimming took 6 bases from V and 12 from J; bases not matched to a gene: 4. Written as DNA, the CDR3 is TGTGCCAGCAGCTCGGGACTAGTGTACTTC. The encoded protein is CASSSGLVYF.

This clonotype occurred a few times. V is TRBV11-2 and J is TRBJ2-3, with TRBD2 identical over 8 bases. CDR3 length: 16 amino acids. Germline CDR1 reads SGHAT; CDR2 reads FQNNGV. V shed 5 bases and J 0 bases; nucleotides not matched to a gene: 7. DNA of the CDR3: TGTGCCAGCAGCCATCAACTAGCGGATAGCACAGATACGCAGTATTTT. Translation gives CASSHQLADSTDTQYF.

This clonotype was found a few times. This chain uses TRBV9 with TRBJ2-2, with 7 bases fitting TRBD2. The CDR3 spans 16 residues. After removal of 0 bases from V and 1 base from J, the junction contained 3 bases not matched to a gene. CDR1 is SGDLS, CDR2 YYNGEE, per germline. The CDR3 DNA follows: TGTGCCAGCAGCGTAGGATCTAGCGGGAACACCGGGGAGCTGTTTTTT. This translates into CASSVGSSGNTGELFF.

This clonotype appeared a few times. This chain joins TRBV14 and TRBJ2-7; 8 bases match TRBD2. The V gene end was trimmed by 4 bases and the J gene end by 3 bases; junction bases not matched to a gene: 8. The CDR3 contains 15 residues. Germline V gene data show CDR1 as SGHDN and CDR2 as FVKESK. As DNA, the CDR3 is TGTGCCAGCAGCCTCTCGGCGGGGGGTGTCTACGAGCAGTACTTC. It is translated as CASSLSAGGVYEQYF.

V usage is TRBV7-6 and J usage is TRBJ2-1; TRBD2 matches at 8 bases. Trimming removed 2 bases from V and 0 bases from J; junction bases left unmatched: 3. The CDR3 runs 16 residues. Germline-derived CDR1 and CDR2 are SGHVS and FNYEAQ. In nucleotides, the CDR3 is TGTGCCAGCAGCTTATACAGCGGGGGCTCCTACAATGAGCAGTTCTTC. It encodes CASSLYSGGSYNEQFF. Filled out from reference TRBV7-6 and TRBJ2-1, the complete variable domain reads GAGVSQSPRYKVTKRGQDVALRCDPISGHVSLYWYRQALGQGPEFLTYFNYEAQQDKSGLPNDRFSAERPEGSISTLTIQRTEQRDSAMYRCASSLYSGGSYNEQFFGPGTRLTVL.

This clonotype was counted only a few times. The rearrangement joins TRBV5-6 to TRBJ2-3; TRBD1 agrees at 7 bases. The germline CDR1 and CDR2 sequences are SGHDT and YYEEEE. The length of the CDR3 is 17 residues. Germline trimming cut 4 bases from V and 2 bases from J; bases unmatched to any gene: 13. In nucleotides, the CDR3 is TGTGCCAGCAGCGACCGGGACAGCACATTCTTCACAGATACGCAGTATTTT. Residues: CASSDRDSTFFTDTQYF.

This rearrangement joins TRBV29-1 to TRBJ1-1, with TRBD1 as a possible D gene (6 bases). The V end lost 2 bases, the J end lost 7 bases, and 11 bases lay between the germline ends. Germline CDR1 is SQVTM and CDR2 is ANQGSEA. This CDR3 is 12 amino acids long. This chain's CDR3 is CSVERGLGEAFF. Written as DNA, the CDR3 is TGCAGCGTTGAACGGGGGCTCGGTGAAGCTTTCTTT. The complete variable domain, with remaining parts taken from reference TRBV29-1 and TRBJ1-1, reads SAVISQKPSRDICQRGTSLTIQCQVDSQVTMMFWYRQQPGQSLTLIATANQGSEATYESGFVIDKFPISRPNLTFSTLTVSNMSPEDSSIYLCSVERGLGEAFFGQGTRLTVV.

CDR3 amino acids: CASSLASGFEQFF. The DNA for the CDR3 is TGTGCCAGCAGCTTAGCTAGCGGGTTTGAGCAGTTCTTC. This chain connects TRBV11-1 to TRBJ2-1; 7 bases align to TRBD2. Unmatched junction bases numbered 2, after V lost 0 bases and J lost 9 bases. The CDR3 is 13 residues long. CDR1 and CDR2 from the germline V gene are SGHAT and FQDESV (reference sequence).

The chain couples TRBV6-1 to TRBJ2-5; TRBD2 agrees at 8 bases. The junction had 13 bases not matched to a gene; V was cut back by 7 bases and J by 6 bases. CDR3 length equals 15 residues. The germline V gene has CDR1 MNHNS and CDR2 SASEGT. CDR3 amino acids: CASTREAGALKTQYF. DNA of the CDR3: TGTGCCAGCACCCGGGAAGCGGGAGCCCTAAAGACCCAGTACTTC.

This clonotype was seen repeatedly, ten times or more. This rearrangement joins TRBV6-2 or TRBV6-3 to TRBJ1-5; D is unclear. The CDR3 loop spans 18 amino acids. The ends were cut back, 6 bases at V and 1 base at J, with 22 bases in the middle. The V gene's germline CDR1 is MNHEY and CDR2 SVGEGT. CDR3 bases: TGTGCCAGCAGATCTTACGACGCCGCCGACATGAGCAATCAGCCCCAGCATTTT. It codes for CASRSYDAADMSNQPQHF.

V gene TRBV12-3 or TRBV12-4 combines with J gene TRBJ2-1; maybe TRBD2 (6 bases). This CDR3 is built from 15 residues. Trimming left V 5 bases short and J 6 bases short, with 17 bases between. The CDR3 nucleotides read TGTGCCAGCAGTCCGACTAGTTTTATGGTCAATGAGCAGTTCTTC. It specifies CASSPTSFMVNEQFF.

This sequence joins TRBV5-1 and TRBJ1-6; maybe TRBD1 (5 bases). V lost 0 bases and J 7 bases, leaving 20 bases between the germline ends. This CDR3 contains 18 residues. Germline loops: CDR1 SGHRS, CDR2 YFSETQ. The CDR3 region is CASSLEPTYNRPNSPLHF. The DNA for the CDR3 is TGCGCCAGCAGCTTGGAACCGACTTATAACAGGCCCAATTCACCCCTCCACTTT.

This clonotype has more than one count but fewer than ten. The gene calls are TRBV6-5 and TRBJ2-3; TRBD2 agrees at 12 bases. The CDR3 runs 19 residues. The germline CDR1 and CDR2 sequences are MNHEY and SVGAGI. Trimming took 0 bases from V and 2 from J; bases not matched to a gene: 9. The CDR3 spells CASSYSSPLAGGDTDTQYF. The CDR3 nucleotides are TGTGCCAGCAGTTACTCGAGTCCCCTAGCGGGAGGGGACACAGATACGCAGTATTTT.